The clone carrying this T cell receptor (beta chain) was recorded only once. Its cognate antigen is unknown. This sample is part of a study of shared clonotypes between healthy human individuals. Germline-derived CDR1 and CDR2 are SGHAT and FQNNGV. This CDR3 region has 14 residues. With 6 bases clipped from V and 2 bases from J, the junction kept 2 bases outside the gene matches. The protocol was immunoSEQ multiplex PCR, while the TCRdb copy is restricted to in-frame clones and leaves out a portion. The table includes under 650,000 clones, approximately 95% detected once. Study-wide findings and caveats: Roughly 4.6% of naive CD4 clonotypes were common to a handful of donors.

The clonotype originates from a woman aged 25 to 39 in good health. The chain joins TRBV11-2 to TRBJ2-2, with 8 bases fitting TRBD1. The specimen sequenced was naive CD4+ T cells sorted from blood. The sample's subset: CD45RA+ positively selected. The CDR3 loop reads CASRDRVNTGELFF. The CDR3 bases are TGTGCCAGCAGGGACAGGGTAAACACCGGGGAGCTGTTTTTT.